The rows below give T cell receptor beta chains drawn from one sample of a study of Ad26.COV2.S vaccination and SARS-CoV-2 variants. Repertoires were generated with immunoSEQ multiplex PCR, while TCRdb's copy carries only in-frame clones and drops some. The sample yields just over 350,000 clones, about 92% seen once. The sample was peripheral blood, taken after recovery from COVID-19. The receptors come from a human donor who had recovered from COVID-19. The CDR3 runs from the conserved cysteine through the conserved F or W. D genes are given only for firm matches. The size entry is marked missing in some rows and otherwise reads once, few, many or a size class.

j_gene,v_gene,d_gene,abundance,CDR3aa,CDR3nt
TRBJ1-1,TRBV4-3,-,-,CASSQEWGKNTEAFF,TGCGCCAGCAGCCAAGAGTGGGGGAAGAACACTGAAGCTTTCTTT
TRBJ1-6,TRBV12-3/TRBV12-4,-,-,CASTARADSPLHF,TGTGCCAGCACTGCGAGGGCCGATTCACCCCTCCACTTT
TRBJ2-1,TRBV10-3,TRBD2,-,CAISRLAGGYNEQFF,TGTGCCATCAGTCGACTAGCGGGGGGTTACAATGAGCAGTTCTTC
TRBJ2-1,TRBV11-2,-,-,CASSLDWNEQFF,TGTGCCAGCAGCTTAGATTGGAATGAGCAGTTCTTC
TRBJ2-3,TRBV27,-,-,CASSSPPRWGWDTQYF,TGTGCCAGCAGTTCCCCACCCCGATGGGGTTGGGATACGCAGTATTTT
TRBJ2-2,TRBV7-8,TRBD1,-,CASSHRRTGTGELFF,TGTGCCAGCAGCCATCGGAGGACAGGGACCGGGGAGCTGTTTTTT
TRBJ2-1,TRBV10-1,TRBD1,-,CASRGQGVNEQFF,TGCGCCAGCAGGGGACAGGGGGTCAATGAGCAGTTCTTC
TRBJ2-3,TRBV5-1,TRBD2,once,CASRATSGGALITDTQYF,TGCGCCAGCAGAGCGACTAGCGGGGGGGCTCTTATCACAGATACGCAGTATTTT
TRBJ2-7,TRBV5-4,-,-,CASSYRGSTPSWQYF,TGTGCCAGCAGCTACCGGGGCAGCACACCTTCGTGGCAGTACTTC
TRBJ2-6,TRBV15,-,-,CATSRGQGGAGANVLTF,TGTGCCACCAGCAGAGGTCAGGGGGGGGCCGGGGCCAACGTCCTGACTTTC